This T cell receptor (beta chain) is drawn from a study of cytotoxic CD8 clonotypes in ibrutinib-treated CLL. Deep sequencing aimed at 1 in 200,000 to 1 in 1 million T cells' resolution. Here immunoSEQ multiplex PCR was the method, and the copy in TCRdb shows in-frame clones only, minus some. The sample consists of over 250,000 clones, roughly four fifths of them appearing once. Regarding this clone: The antigen remains unidentified.

Trimming pared 2 bases from V and 0 bases from J, leaving 13 bases between. The CDR3 is 16 residues long. Germline assignment: CDR1 SGHRS and CDR2 YFSETQ. Study-wide results and caveats: The clonality rise at ibrutinib response reflected private clonotype expansion.

Here the sequenced sample was PBMCs, taken at disease progression, from a patient treated with ibrutinib. The sequence derives from a human donor with chronic lymphocytic leukemia. V usage is TRBV5-1 and J usage is TRBJ2-3, with D possibly TRBD2 on 5 matching bases. This chain's CDR3 is CASSFTVATSTDTQYF. In nucleotides, the CDR3 is TGCGCCAGCAGCTTTACGGTAGCGACTAGCACAGATACGCAGTATTTT.